A single sample is the source of the 4 T cell receptor beta chains below, sequenced in a study of T-cell memory formation after mild COVID-19. From the 5' RACE reads, TCRdb called clonotypes with MiXCR, one entry per CDR3 protein. The sample holds roughly 280,000 distinct CDR3 sequences, roughly 8% seen once. The sequencing sample was made of PBMCs or a T cell subset sorted from them (not recorded which). These receptors were obtained from a man in his late teens or twenties who had mild COVID-19 (a few samples of this study predate the infection). Cell type and time point are not known.

This chain joins TRBV20-1 and TRBJ2-7; possible D gene TRBD2, 5 bases. The CDR3 sequence is 12 residues long. CDR1 is DFQATT, CDR2 SNEGSKA, per germline (reference sequence). V lost 1 base to trimming and J lost 3 bases, with 7 bases between them. The CDR3 protein is CSARVGVYEQYF. The CDR3 bases are TGCAGTGCTAGAGTCGGGGTCTACGAGCAGTACTTC.

This sequence joins TRBV5-1 and TRBJ2-1, with D maybe TRBD1 (6 bases). With 0 bases removed from V and 9 bases from J, the gap between germline ends came to 7 bases. Germline V gene sequence: CDR1 SGHRS, CDR2 YFSETQ. CDR3 length equals 12 residues. Here the CDR3 reads CASSLEGVEQFF. Written as DNA, the CDR3 is TGCGCCAGCAGCTTGGAGGGGGTTGAGCAGTTCTTC. Looking up the rest from reference TRBV5-1 and TRBJ2-1 gives the full variable domain: KAGVTQTPRYLIKTRGQQVTLSCSPISGHRSVSWYQQTPGQGLQFLFEYFSETQRNKGNFPGRFSGRQFSNSRSEMNVSTLELGDSALYLCASSLEGVEQFFGPGTRLTVL.

The chain carries TRBV5-4 and TRBJ2-5; TRBD2 aligns across 8 bases. The CDR3 spans 14 residues. Germline loops: CDR1 SGHNT, CDR2 YYREEE (reference sequence). The J segment lost 5 bases and the V segment lost 4 bases, leaving 7 bases of the junction unmatched. This CDR3 reads CASSAQLAEETQYF. The CDR3 coding sequence is TGTGCCAGCAGCGCCCAACTAGCGGAGGAGACCCAGTACTTC.

Only a few counts were recorded for this clonotype. The chain is built from TRBV4-3 and TRBJ2-1; a possible D gene is TRBD2 (6 bases). CDR1 LGHNA and CDR2 YSLEER come from the germline V gene. The CDR3 is 16 amino acids. V was shortened by 6 bases and J by 3 bases, with 18 bases between the two germline ends. The CDR3 loop reads CASSEVREWDYNEQFF. The CDR3 coding sequence is TGCGCCAGCAGTGAAGTCCGGGAGTGGGACTACAATGAGCAGTTCTTC.